Described below is a single T cell receptor beta chain sequence and its context. Its specificity is unknown. This entry comes from a study of cytomegalovirus exposure and HLA in healthy donors. Across the study: The Caucasian-associated ancestry cluster held 65% to 85% of around 380 genotyped donors.

Germline V lookup: CDR1 MNHNY, CDR2 SVGAGI (reference sequence). The V gene end was trimmed by 0 bases and the J gene end by 6 bases; junction bases not matched to a gene: 8. This CDR3 spans 16 amino acids. Primers for the PCR totalled 60 Vbeta and 13 Jbeta. TCRdb keeps only in-frame clones here, not all; method: immunoSEQ multiplex PCR. The data show more than 85,000 clones, roughly four fifths seen once. Study-wide findings and caveats: V- and J-gene trimming of TCR beta was linked (in a later analysis) to a missense DCLRE1C variant. Most observed TCR sequences were rare, whereas some public TCRs were detected in many donors. The availability of immune exposure information extended only to CMV serostatus.

This TCR was sampled from a man aged 35 to 55 in good health and CMV-seronegative. This chain connects TRBV6-6 to TRBJ2-3, with 8 bases fitting TRBD1. The sequenced sample was PBMCs. The CDR3 spells CASSYSGQVTGDTQYF. CDR3 bases: TGTGCCAGCAGTTACTCGGGACAGGTCACGGGGGATACGCAGTATTTT.